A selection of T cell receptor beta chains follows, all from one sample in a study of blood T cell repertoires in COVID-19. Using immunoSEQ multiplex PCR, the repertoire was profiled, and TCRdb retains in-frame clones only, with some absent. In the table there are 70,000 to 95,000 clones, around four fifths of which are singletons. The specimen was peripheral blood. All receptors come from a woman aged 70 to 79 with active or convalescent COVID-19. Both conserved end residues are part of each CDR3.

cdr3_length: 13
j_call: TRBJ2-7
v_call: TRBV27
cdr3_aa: CASSSTTDYEQYF

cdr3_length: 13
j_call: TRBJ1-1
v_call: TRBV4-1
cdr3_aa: CASSLQVNTEAFF

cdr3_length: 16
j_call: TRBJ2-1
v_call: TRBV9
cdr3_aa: CASSVATSGGYNEQFF

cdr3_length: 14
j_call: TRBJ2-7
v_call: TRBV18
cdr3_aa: CASSPGQTEYEQYF

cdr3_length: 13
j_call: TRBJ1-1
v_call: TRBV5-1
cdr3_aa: CASARTVNTEAFF

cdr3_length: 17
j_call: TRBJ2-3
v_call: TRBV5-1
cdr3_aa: CASSLGNSGASTDTQYF

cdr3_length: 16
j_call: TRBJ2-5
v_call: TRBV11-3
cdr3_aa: CASSPGLAGAKETQYF

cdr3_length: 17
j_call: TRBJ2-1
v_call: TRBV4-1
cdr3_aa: CASRQGLAGGPRNEQFF

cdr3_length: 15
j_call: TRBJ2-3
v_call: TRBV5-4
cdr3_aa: CASSLDAEYTDTQYF

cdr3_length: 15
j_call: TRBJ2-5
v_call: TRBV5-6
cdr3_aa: CASSFSGGAQETQYF

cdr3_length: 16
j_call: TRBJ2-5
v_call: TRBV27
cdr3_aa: CASSFRGRGNQETQYF

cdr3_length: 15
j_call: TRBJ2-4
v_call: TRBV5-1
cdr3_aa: CASSLGDLAKNIQYF

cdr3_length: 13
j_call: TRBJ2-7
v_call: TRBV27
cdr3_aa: CASSRTGAYEQYF

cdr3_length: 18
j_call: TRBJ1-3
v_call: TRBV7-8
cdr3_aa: CASSALPGQGARRNTIYF

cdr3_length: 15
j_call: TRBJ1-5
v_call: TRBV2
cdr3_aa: CASRDRGYGNQPQHF

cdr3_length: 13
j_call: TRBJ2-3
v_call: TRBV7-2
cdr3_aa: CASKDRTPDTQYF

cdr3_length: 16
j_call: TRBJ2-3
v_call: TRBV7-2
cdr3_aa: CASSSLAGGGTDTQYF

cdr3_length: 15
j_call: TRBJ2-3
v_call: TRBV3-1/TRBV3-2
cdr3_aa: CASTGTSGEVDTQYF

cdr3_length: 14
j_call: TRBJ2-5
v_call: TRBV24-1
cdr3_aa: CATGPSGTMETQYF

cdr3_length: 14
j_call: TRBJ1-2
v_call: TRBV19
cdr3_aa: CATKEVGTDYGYTF

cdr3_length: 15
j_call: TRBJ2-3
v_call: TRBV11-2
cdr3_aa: CASSLAAGTTDTQYF

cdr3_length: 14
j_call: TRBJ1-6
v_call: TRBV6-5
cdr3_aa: CASRLGEDYSPLHF

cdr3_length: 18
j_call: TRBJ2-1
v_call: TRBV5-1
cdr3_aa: CASSLRLADGYSYNEQFF

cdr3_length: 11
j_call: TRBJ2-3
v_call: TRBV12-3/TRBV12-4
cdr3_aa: CASSSRGTQYF